One and the same sample provided the 12 T cell receptor beta chains below, sequenced in a study of Ad26.COV2.S vaccination and SARS-CoV-2 variants. Assay used: immunoSEQ multiplex PCR; TCRdb lists only in-frame clones, some missing. In the table there are 250,000 or so clones, roughly 87% of which are singletons. The treatment denotes: 15 to 20 received Ad26.COV2.S at low or high dose, single or two shots; 5 received placebo; per-sample allocation not given. Collection of samples fell on day 63 after the first vaccine or placebo injection. The sample in question was peripheral blood, obtained in a trial of Ad26.COV2.S vaccine versus placebo. These receptors came from a person aged 18-65 years who received the Ad26.COV2.S COVID-19 vaccine or a placebo.

This clone was picked up one time. V is TRBV13 and J is TRBJ1-2; D unclear. Deletions cut 3 bases from V and 6 bases from J, with 14 bases between. The CDR3 has 14 amino acids. CDR1 and CDR2 from the germline V gene are PRHDT and FYEKMQ (reference sequence). CDR3 DNA sequence: TGTGCCAGCAGCTTCTTCCGGGGAATTGATGGCTACACCTTC. Protein: CASSFFRGIDGYTF. The whole variable domain, remainder taken from reference TRBV13 and TRBJ1-2, is AAGVIQSPRHLIKEKRETATLKCYPIPRHDTVYWYQQGPGQDPQFLISFYEKMQSDKGSIPDRFSAQQFSDYHSELNMSSLELGDSALYFCASSFFRGIDGYTFGSGTRLTVV.

Here the CDR3 DNA reads TGTGCCACTAACGACAGGGGACTAGCGGGAGGTTTGGACAATGAGCAGTTCTTC. It specifies CATNDRGLAGGLDNEQFF. The rearrangement uses TRBV7-2 and TRBJ2-1; TRBD2 matches at 15 bases. Germline values: CDR1 SGHTA, CDR2 FQGNSA. Unmatched junction bases numbered 15, after V lost 10 bases and J lost 5 bases. The CDR3 runs to 18 residues.

The rearrangement uses TRBV6-5 and TRBJ2-2; D may be TRBD1 (6 bases). Germline V lookup: CDR1 MNHEY, CDR2 SVGAGI. V shed 2 bases and J shed 6 bases, with 7 bases lying between them. This CDR3 spans 13 amino acids. The CDR3 DNA sequence: TGTGCCAGCAGTTACGGGACATCCGGGGAGCTGTTTTTT. Its translation: CASSYGTSGELFF.

This rearrangement joins TRBV30 to TRBJ2-5; 9 positions agree with TRBD1. The CDR3 is made up of 15 amino acids. Germline values: CDR1 GTSNPN, CDR2 SVGIG (reference sequence). The V segment lost 3 bases and the J segment 5 bases; nucleotides outside the gene matches: 10. The CDR3 DNA reads TGTGCCTGGAGCAAACCAACAGGGGGCTTGGAGACCCAGTACTTC. It translates to CAWSKPTGGLETQYF.

V is TRBV3-1 (or the pseudogene TRBV3-2) and J is TRBJ2-1, with 7 bases that match TRBD2. CDR3 length equals 14 residues. CDR1 LGHDT and CDR2 YNNKEL come from the germline V gene (reference sequence). The ends lost 4 bases at V and 4 bases at J; junction bases unmatched: 4. For the CDR3, the DNA is TGTGCCAGCAGCCCCTCGCGGGGGTACAATGAGCAGTTCTTC. Residues: CASSPSRGYNEQFF.

The chain recombines TRBV5-6 with TRBJ2-1; D may be TRBD1 (6 bases). This CDR3 is 15 amino acids long. V lost 1 base and J 8 bases, leaving 16 bases between the germline ends. Germline V gene sequence: CDR1 SGHDT, CDR2 YYEEEE. In nucleotides, the CDR3 is TGTGCCAGCAGCTTGTTCAGGGGTGGTAACGATGAGCAGTTCTTC. Amino acids: CASSLFRGGNDEQFF.

This clone was observed once. This sequence joins TRBV28 and TRBJ2-3; D ambiguous. Germline V CDR1 and CDR2: MDHEN, SYDVKM. The CDR3 is 15 residues long. V shed 1 base and J shed 2 bases, with 10 bases lying between them. CDR3 region: CASSLLAGITDTQYF. The CDR3 DNA follows: TGTGCCAGCAGTTTATTGGCCGGAATCACAGATACGCAGTATTTT.

This chain uses TRBV10-3 with TRBJ1-3, with unresolved D. Between the trimmed V and J ends, which lost 10 bases and 4 bases, there was a span of 8 bases. The CDR3 contains 11 residues. Germline V gene data show CDR1 as ENHRY and CDR2 as SYGVKD. CDR3 protein: CATSGGNTIYF. In nucleotides, the CDR3 is TGTGCCACTTCCGGGGGAAACACCATATATTTT.

This clone was seen once. The chain recombines TRBV5-4 with TRBJ2-5, with 9 positions matching TRBD2. This CDR3 comprises 14 residues. Germline CDR1 SGHNT, CDR2 YYREEE (reference sequence). V dropped 5 bases and J dropped 4; count of bases not matched to a gene: 6. The CDR3 loop reads CASSVAGVGETQYF. The CDR3 DNA is TGTGCCAGCAGTGTAGCGGGAGTCGGAGAGACCCAGTACTTC.

Concerning this clone: Other DNA variants within this sample encode the same CDR3. V gene TRBV19 combines with J gene TRBJ2-2; 12 bases align to TRBD2. Unmatched junction bases numbered 3, after V lost 5 bases and J lost 2 bases. The CDR3 spans 16 residues. Germline-derived CDR1 and CDR2 are LNHDA and SQIVND (reference sequence). CDR3 nucleotides: TGTGCCAGTAGTCGACTAGCGGGGGCCAACACCGGGGAGCTGTTTTTT. It is translated as CASSRLAGANTGELFF.

The rearrangement joins TRBV10-3 to TRBJ2-5; D is unresolved. The CDR3 length is 11 residues. Trimming pared 9 bases from V and 1 base from J, leaving 6 bases between. Germline CDR1 ENHRY, CDR2 SYGVKD. The CDR3 DNA reads as TGTGCCATTGGGTCCCAAGAGACCCAGTACTTC. This encodes CAIGSQETQYF.

V usage is TRBV30 and J usage is TRBJ2-7, with D possibly matching TRBD1 (5 bases). The length of the CDR3 is 14 residues. Germline CDR1 reads GTSNPN; CDR2 reads SVGIG (reference sequence). V was cut by 0 bases and J by 1 base, with 10 bases left in between. CDR3 nucleotides: TGTGCCTGGAGTGTTCAGGGTATTTCCTACGAGCAGTACGTC. The encoded protein is CAWSVQGISYEQYV.